This T cell receptor (beta chain) is drawn from a study of blood T cells in healthy people across ages. Regarding the study as a whole: A strong correlation was seen between TCR beta diversity and naive T cell percentage. Relative to aged donors, long-lived donors carried more naive CD4+ cells and displayed higher diversity. Not knowing donor CMV status may have confounded expanded clonotype changes.

Extractions gave at least 5.5 micrograms of total RNA per sample. Worth noting for this clonotype: Its antigen is unidentified.

V gave up 1 base and J gave up 6 bases, with 17 bases separating them. The germline V gene encodes CDR1 SGHKS and CDR2 YYEKEE (reference sequence). The CDR3 has 15 residues. A second PCR, run for roughly 7 to 11 cycles, used a sample-barcoded 5' primer plus a J-beta primer mix. TCRdb called the 5' RACE reads again in MiXCR, with one record for every CDR3 protein. The sample lists hundreds of thousands of distinct CDR3 sequences; around 68% were seen once. Material for sequencing was blood. The genes are TRBV5-5 and TRBJ2-7; D may be TRBD1 or TRBD2 (7 bases each). The TCR comes from a man aged 30-40 years in good health. As DNA, the CDR3 is TGTGCCAGCAGCTTGTGGGAGGGGGCGAGTGGCGAGCAGTACTTC. It is translated as CASSLWEGASGEQYF.